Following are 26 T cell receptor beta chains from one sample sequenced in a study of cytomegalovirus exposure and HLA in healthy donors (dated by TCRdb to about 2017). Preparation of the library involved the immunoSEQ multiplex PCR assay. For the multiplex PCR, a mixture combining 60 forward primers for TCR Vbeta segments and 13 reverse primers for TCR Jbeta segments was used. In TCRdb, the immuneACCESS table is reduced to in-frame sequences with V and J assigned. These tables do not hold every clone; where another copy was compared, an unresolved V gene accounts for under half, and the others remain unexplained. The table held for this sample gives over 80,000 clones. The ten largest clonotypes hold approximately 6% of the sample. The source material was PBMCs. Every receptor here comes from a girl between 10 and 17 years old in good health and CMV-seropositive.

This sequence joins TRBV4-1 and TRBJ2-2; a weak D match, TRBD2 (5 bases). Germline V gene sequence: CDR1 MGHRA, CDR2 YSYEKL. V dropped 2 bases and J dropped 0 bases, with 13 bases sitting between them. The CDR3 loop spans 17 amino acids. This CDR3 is CASSQTGSQSNTGELFF. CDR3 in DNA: TGCGCCAGCAGCCAAACGGGAAGTCAGTCGAACACCGGGGAGCTGTTTTTT.

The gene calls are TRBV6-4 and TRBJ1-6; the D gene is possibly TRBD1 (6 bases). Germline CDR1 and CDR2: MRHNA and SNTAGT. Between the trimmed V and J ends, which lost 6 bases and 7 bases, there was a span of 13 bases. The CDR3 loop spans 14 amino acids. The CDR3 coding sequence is TGTGCCAGCAGCGATACAGGGATGAATTCACCCCTCCACTTT. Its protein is CASSDTGMNSPLHF.

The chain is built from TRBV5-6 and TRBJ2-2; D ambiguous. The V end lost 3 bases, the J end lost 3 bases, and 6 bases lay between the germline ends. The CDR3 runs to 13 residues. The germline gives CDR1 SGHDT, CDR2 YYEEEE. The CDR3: CASSSLYTGELFF. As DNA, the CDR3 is TGTGCCAGCAGCTCCCTTTACACCGGGGAGCTGTTTTTT.

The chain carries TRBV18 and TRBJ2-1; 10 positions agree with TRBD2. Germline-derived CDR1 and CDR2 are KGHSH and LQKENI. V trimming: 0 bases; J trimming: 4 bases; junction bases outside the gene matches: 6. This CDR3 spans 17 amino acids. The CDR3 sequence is CASSPPSASGGYNEQFF. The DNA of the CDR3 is TGTGCCAGCTCACCACCCTCGGCTAGCGGGGGTTACAATGAGCAGTTCTTC.

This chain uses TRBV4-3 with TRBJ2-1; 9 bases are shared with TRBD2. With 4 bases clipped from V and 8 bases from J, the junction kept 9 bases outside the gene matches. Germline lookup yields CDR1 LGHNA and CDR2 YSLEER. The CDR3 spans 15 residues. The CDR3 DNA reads TGCGCCAGCAGCCCCCTAGCGGGATCCAGGGATGAGCAGTTCTTC. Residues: CASSPLAGSRDEQFF.

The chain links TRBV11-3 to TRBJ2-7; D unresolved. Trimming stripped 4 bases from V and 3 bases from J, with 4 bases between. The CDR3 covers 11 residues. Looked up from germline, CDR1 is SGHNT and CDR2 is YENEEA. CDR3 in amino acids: CASSSGYEQYV. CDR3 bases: TGTGCCAGCAGCTCAGGCTACGAGCAGTACGTC.

The CDR3 coding sequence is TGTGCCAGCAGCGTAGATAGCATTGGCACAGATACGCAGTATTTT. Translating it yields CASSVDSIGTDTQYF. V and J are TRBV9 and TRBJ2-3; D is uncertain. The CDR3 covers 15 residues. Germline CDR1 SGDLS, CDR2 YYNGEE. Trimming removed 0 bases from V and 1 base from J, with 9 bases in between. The variable domain in full, completed from reference TRBV9 and TRBJ2-3, reads DSGVTQTPKHLITATGQRVTLRCSPRSGDLSVYWYQQSLDQGLQFLIQYYNGEERAKGNILERFSAQQFPDLHSELNLSSLELGDSALYFCASSVDSIGTDTQYFGPGTRLTVL.

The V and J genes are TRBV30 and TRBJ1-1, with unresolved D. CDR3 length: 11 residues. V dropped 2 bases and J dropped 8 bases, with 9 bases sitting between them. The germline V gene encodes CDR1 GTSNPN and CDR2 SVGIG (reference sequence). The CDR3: CAWSIQWEAFF. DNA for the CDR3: TGTGCCTGGAGTATACAGTGGGAAGCTTTCTTT.

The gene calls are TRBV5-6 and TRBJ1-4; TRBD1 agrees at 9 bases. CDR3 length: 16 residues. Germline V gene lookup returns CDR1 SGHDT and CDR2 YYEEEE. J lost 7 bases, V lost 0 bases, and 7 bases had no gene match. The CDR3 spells CASSLATGGMAEKLFF. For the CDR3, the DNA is TGTGCCAGCAGCTTGGCCACAGGGGGCATGGCTGAAAAACTGTTTTTT. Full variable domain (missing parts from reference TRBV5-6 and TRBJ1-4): DAGVTQSPTHLIKTRGQQVTLRCSPKSGHDTVSWYQQALGQGPQFIFQYYEEEERQRGNFPDRFSGHQFPNYSSELNVNALLLGDSALYLCASSLATGGMAEKLFFGSGTQLSVL.

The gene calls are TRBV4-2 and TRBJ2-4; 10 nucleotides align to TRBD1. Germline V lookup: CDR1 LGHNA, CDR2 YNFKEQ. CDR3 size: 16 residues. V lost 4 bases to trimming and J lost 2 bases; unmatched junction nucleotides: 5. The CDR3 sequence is CASSLRDRGTKNIQYF. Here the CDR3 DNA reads TGTGCCAGCAGCCTTCGGGACAGGGGAACCAAAAACATTCAGTACTTC.

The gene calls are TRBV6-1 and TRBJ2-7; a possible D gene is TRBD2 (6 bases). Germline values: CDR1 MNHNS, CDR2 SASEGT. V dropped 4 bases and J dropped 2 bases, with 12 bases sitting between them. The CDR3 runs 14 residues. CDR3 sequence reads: CASSAGTGAYEQYV. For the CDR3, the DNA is TGTGCCAGCAGTGCTGGGACGGGAGCCTACGAGCAGTACGTC.

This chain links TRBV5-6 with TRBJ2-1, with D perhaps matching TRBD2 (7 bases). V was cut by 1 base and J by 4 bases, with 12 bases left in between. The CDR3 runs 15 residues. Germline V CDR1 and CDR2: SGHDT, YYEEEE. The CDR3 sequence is CASSLRAGAYNEQFF. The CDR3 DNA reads TGTGCCAGCAGCTTGAGGGCGGGGGCGTACAATGAGCAGTTCTTC. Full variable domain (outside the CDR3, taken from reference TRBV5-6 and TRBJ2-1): DAGVTQSPTHLIKTRGQQVTLRCSPKSGHDTVSWYQQALGQGPQFIFQYYEEEERQRGNFPDRFSGHQFPNYSSELNVNALLLGDSALYLCASSLRAGAYNEQFFGPGTRLTVL.

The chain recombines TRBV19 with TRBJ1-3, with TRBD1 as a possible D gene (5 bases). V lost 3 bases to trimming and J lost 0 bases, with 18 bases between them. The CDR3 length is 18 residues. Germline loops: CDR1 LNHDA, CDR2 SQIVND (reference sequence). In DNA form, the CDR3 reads TGTGCCAGTAGTATTAATGGGGCCGGCTTTAGCTCTGGAAACACCATATATTTT. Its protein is CASSINGAGFSSGNTIYF.

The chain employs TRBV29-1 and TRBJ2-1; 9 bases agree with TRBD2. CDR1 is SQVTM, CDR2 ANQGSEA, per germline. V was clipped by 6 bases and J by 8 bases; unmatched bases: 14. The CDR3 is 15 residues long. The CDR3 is CSVPGLAGPPDEQFF. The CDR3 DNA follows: TGCAGCGTCCCCGGGCTAGCGGGGCCTCCTGATGAGCAGTTCTTC.

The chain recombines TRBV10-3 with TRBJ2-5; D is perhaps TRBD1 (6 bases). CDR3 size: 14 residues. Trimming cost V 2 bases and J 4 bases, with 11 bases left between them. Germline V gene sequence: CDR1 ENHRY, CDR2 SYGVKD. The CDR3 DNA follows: TGTGCCATCAGTGAGCCAGGGGACGGAGAGACCCAGTACTTC. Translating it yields CAISEPGDGETQYF.

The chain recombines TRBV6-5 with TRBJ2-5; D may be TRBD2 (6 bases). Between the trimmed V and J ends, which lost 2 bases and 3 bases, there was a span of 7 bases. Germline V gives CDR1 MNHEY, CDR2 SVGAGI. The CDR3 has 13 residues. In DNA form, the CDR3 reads TGTGCCAGCAGTTACCGGGGGAAAGAGACCCAGTACTTC. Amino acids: CASSYRGKETQYF.

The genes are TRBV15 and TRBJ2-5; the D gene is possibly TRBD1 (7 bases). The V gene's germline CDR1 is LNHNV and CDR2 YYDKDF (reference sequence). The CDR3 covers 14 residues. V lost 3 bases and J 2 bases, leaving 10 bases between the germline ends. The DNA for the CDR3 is TGTGCCACCAGCAGGGCAGGGGGGCAAGAGACCCAGTACTTC. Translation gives CATSRAGGQETQYF.

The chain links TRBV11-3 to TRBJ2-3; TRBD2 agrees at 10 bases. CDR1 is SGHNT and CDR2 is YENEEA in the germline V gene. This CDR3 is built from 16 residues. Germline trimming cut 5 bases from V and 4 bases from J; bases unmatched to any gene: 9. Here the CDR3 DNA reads TGTGCCAGCAGCGGGTGGGCTAGCGGGGGAGCAGATACGCAGTATTTT. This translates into CASSGWASGGADTQYF.

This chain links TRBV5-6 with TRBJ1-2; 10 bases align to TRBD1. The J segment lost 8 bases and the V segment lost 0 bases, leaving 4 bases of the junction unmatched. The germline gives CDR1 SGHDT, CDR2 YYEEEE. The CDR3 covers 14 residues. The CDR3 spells CASSLGQGAGGYTF. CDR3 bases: TGTGCCAGCAGCTTGGGACAGGGGGCGGGAGGCTACACCTTC.

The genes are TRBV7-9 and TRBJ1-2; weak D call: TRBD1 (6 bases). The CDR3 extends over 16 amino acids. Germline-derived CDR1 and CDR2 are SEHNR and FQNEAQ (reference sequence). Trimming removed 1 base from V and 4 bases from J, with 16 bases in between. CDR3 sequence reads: CASSLVGGGIPYGYTF. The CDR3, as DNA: TGTGCCAGCAGCTTAGTTGGCGGGGGCATTCCCTATGGCTACACCTTC.

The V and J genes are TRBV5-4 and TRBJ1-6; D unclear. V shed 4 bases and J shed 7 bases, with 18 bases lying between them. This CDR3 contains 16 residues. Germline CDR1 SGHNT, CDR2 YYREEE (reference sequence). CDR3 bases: TGTGCCAGCAGCAAAAAAGAGGCCTTAAAGAATTCACCCCTCCACTTT. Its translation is CASSKKEALKNSPLHF.

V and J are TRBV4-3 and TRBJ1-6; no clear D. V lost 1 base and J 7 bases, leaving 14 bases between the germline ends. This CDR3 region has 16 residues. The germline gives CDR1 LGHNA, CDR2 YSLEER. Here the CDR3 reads CASSQAALAFNSPLHF. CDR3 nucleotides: TGCGCCAGCAGCCAAGCTGCTTTGGCTTTCAATTCACCCCTCCACTTT.

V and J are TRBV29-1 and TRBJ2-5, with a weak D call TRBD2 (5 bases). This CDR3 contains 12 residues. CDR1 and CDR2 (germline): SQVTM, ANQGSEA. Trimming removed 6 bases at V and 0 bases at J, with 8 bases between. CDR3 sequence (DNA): TGCAGCGTGTTCGGGGACCAAGAGACCCAGTACTTC. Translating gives CSVFGDQETQYF.

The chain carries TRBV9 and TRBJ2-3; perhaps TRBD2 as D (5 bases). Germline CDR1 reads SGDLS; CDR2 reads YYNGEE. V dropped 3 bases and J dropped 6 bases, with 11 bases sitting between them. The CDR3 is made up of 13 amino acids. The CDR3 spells CASSAPLVDTQYF. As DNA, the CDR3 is TGTGCCAGCAGCGCACCACTAGTGGATACGCAGTATTTT.

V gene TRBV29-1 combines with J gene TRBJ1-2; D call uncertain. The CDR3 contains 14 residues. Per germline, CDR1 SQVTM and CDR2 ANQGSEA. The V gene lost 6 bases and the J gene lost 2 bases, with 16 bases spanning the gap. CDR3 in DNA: TGCAGCGTGAGGGTAATGTCAGCCAACTATGGCTACACCTTC. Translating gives CSVRVMSANYGYTF. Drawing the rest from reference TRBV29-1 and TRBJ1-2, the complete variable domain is SAVISQKPSRDICQRGTSLTIQCQVDSQVTMMFWYRQQPGQSLTLIATANQGSEATYESGFVIDKFPISRPNLTFSTLTVSNMSPEDSSIYLCSVRVMSANYGYTFGSGTRLTVV.

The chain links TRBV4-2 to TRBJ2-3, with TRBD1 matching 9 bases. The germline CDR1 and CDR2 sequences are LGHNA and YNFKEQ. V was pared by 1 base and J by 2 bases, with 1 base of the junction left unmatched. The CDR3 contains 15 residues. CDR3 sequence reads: CASSQGTGDTDTQYF. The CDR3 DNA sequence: TGTGCCAGCAGCCAAGGGACAGGGGACACAGATACGCAGTATTTT.